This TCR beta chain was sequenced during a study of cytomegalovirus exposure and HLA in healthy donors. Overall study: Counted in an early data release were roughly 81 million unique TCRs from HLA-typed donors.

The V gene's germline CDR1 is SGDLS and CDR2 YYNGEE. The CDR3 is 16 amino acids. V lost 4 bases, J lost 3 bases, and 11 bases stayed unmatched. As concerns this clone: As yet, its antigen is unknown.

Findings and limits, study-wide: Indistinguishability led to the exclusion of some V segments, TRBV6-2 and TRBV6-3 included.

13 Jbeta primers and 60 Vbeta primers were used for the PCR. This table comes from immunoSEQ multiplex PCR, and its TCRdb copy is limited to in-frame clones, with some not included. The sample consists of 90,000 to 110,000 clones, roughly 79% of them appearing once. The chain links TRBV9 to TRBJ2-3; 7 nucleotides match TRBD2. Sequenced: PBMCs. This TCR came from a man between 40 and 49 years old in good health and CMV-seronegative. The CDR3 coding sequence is TGTGCCAGCAGCCCCCAGAGCGGGACGAGGACAGATACGCAGTATTTT. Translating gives CASSPQSGTRTDTQYF.